This TCR beta chain was profiled in a study of CD8 T cells in Susac syndrome (dated by TCRdb to about 2019). In terms of the full investigation: The study used repertoire sequencing to test whether antigen drove CD8+ T cell activation and differentiation in Susac syndrome.

RNA was extracted using the RNeasy kit, and roughly 0.45 to 1 microgram was reverse transcribed with random hexamers. TCR beta CDR3 regions were amplified with the immunoSEQ multiplex PCR assay covering 54 Vbeta and 13 Jbeta segments. PCR amplification bias was corrected using a synthetic template baseline for primer optimization and computational correction. In the authors' own workflow: Reads were annotated to V, D and J genes according to IMGT and were analyzed with immunoSEQ Analyzer, with only productive sequences retained. Clonality was computed as one minus Shannon entropy normalized by log2 of the number of productive unique sequences. Public and private clones were assessed among the 100 most prevalent clones of each patient and control. Clones were defined as Susac-specific if absent from the healthy and MS cohorts, from under 1,200 published viral clones and from other ImmuneACCESS disease sequences. The raw public reads went through TCRdb reprocessing: fastp at Q25, MiXCR clone calling, in-frame beta chains kept. Rows are unified per CDR3 protein, each entry keeping the most common DNA and genes. These V and J calls are TCRdb output, not the study's own analysis. In this sample the table shows about 130,000 distinct CDR3 sequences, around 96% of which occur a single time. The ten largest clones add up to 0.07% to 0.09% of the sample.

The CDR3 runs 15 amino acids, cysteine and phenylalanine included. Only the CDR3 part of the read is kept: 45 bases, read in frame from the first base. The germline V gene gives CDR1 as ENHRY and CDR2 as SYGVKD. V is clipped by 3 bases and J by 0 bases, and the sequence between their germline boundaries is 12 bases long. What the research found in general, with its limitations: The TCR sequencing and HLA analysis was acknowledged to have included a relatively small number of individuals.

Concerning this clonotype itself: Its binding antigen is unknown. Base qualities are missing; no much larger clone stands one base away.

Peripheral blood CD8+ and CD4+ T cells from healthy donors, Susac syndrome patients and multiple sclerosis patients were profiled by high-throughput TCR beta sequencing. Healthy donors were included as age- and sex-matched controls. Bulk CD8+ and CD4+ T cells were purified magnetically by negative isolation, whereas CD8+ TEMRA cells were enriched by FACS. Blood was drawn into EDTA tubes, processed within 24 hours, and PBMCs were isolated by density gradient centrifugation. PBMCs intended for TCR sequencing were frozen in liquid nitrogen and were later thawed in a 37 degrees C water bath. A purity of at least 90% was achieved for sorted or isolated CD4+, CD8+ and CD8+ TEMRA cells.

The receptor chain draws on TRBV10-3 and TRBJ2-7, with TRBD1 perhaps the D gene, on 5 matching bases. Sequenced sample: CD4+ T cells from PBMCs. The clonotype originates from a human donor in good health. The CDR3 sequence is CAISDGAVSSYEQYF. Here is the DNA: TGTGCCATCAGTGATGGGGCCGTAAGCTCCTACGAGCAGTACTTC.